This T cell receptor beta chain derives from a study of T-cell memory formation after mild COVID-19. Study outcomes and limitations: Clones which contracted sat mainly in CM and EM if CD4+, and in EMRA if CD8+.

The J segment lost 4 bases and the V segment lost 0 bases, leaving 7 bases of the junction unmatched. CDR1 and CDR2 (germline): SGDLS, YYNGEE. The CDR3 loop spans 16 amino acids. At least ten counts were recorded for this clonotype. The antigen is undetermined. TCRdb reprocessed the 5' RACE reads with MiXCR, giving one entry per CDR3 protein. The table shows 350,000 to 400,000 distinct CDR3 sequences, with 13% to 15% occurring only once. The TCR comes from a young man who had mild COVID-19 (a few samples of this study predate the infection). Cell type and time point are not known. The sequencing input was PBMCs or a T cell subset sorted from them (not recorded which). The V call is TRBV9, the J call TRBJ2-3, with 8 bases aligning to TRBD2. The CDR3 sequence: CASSVVGAGVADTQYF. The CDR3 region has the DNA TGTGCCAGCAGCGTAGTCGGAGCGGGGGTCGCAGATACGCAGTATTTT. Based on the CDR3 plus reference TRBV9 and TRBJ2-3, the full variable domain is DSGVTQTPKHLITATGQRVTLRCSPRSGDLSVYWYQQSLDQGLQFLIQYYNGEERAKGNILERFSAQQFPDLHSELNLSSLELGDSALYFCASSVVGAGVADTQYFGPGTRLTVL.